The next 30 T cell receptor beta chains were all read from a single sample in a study of T cells in Graves' hyperthyroidism and ophthalmopathy. RNA transcripts served as the template for amplifying TCR beta CDR3 regions. HTBI primers were the set used in a first-round RT-PCR of the TCR CDR3. MiXCR, applied by TCRdb to the multiplex PCR reads, yields one record per CDR3 protein. In the table there are a few hundred thousand distinct CDR3 sequences, around 19% of which are singletons. The source material was blood. Source of these receptors: a man aged 50 to 60 with Graves' ophthalmopathy.

This clonotype was counted at least ten times. This chain links TRBV7-8 with TRBJ2-5, with 14 nucleotides matching TRBD2. The trim removed 4 bases at V and 2 bases at J, leaving 3 bases unmatched. From germline, CDR1 is SGHVS and CDR2 FQNEAQ. The CDR3 loop spans 16 amino acids. The CDR3 sequence is CASSSGLAGGQETQYF. The DNA for the CDR3 is TGTGCCAGCAGCTCAGGACTAGCGGGAGGACAAGAGACCCAGTACTTC.

The chain couples TRBV28 to TRBJ2-7; 10 bases match TRBD1. The CDR3 contains 17 residues. Germline V gene sequence: CDR1 MDHEN, CDR2 SYDVKM. V trimming: 8 bases; J trimming: 6 bases; junction bases outside the gene matches: 19. The CDR3 nucleotides read TGTGCCAGCTCACCCTGGGACGACAGGGGGCCCCCCACCGAGCAGTACTTC. Amino acid sequence: CASSPWDDRGPPTEQYF. The full variable domain, rest sourced from reference TRBV28 and TRBJ2-7, is DVKVTQSSRYLVKRTGEKVFLECVQDMDHENMFWYRQDPGLGLRLIYFSYDVKMKEKGDIPEGYSVSREKKERFSLILESASTNQTSMYLCASSPWDDRGPPTEQYFGPGTRLTVT.

The chain links TRBV20-1 to TRBJ2-3; D remains unclear. The CDR3 consists of 11 residues. Germline V gene data show CDR1 as DFQATT and CDR2 as SNEGSKA (reference sequence). Trimming shortened V by 6 bases and J by 6 bases, and 10 bases separated the two germline ends. CDR3 sequence: CSASPGDTQYF. CDR3 in DNA: TGCAGTGCGAGCCCAGGTGATACGCAGTATTTT.

This chain uses TRBV6-1 with TRBJ2-1; D may be TRBD2 (5 bases). The V gene lost 3 bases and the J gene lost 15 bases, with 15 bases spanning the gap. The CDR3 covers 12 residues. CDR1 is MNHNS, CDR2 SASEGT, per germline. The CDR3 spells CASSDAVARGFF. In DNA form, the CDR3 reads TGTGCCAGCAGTGACGCCGTCGCCCGGGGGTTCTTC.

The chain employs TRBV24-1 and TRBJ2-2; the D gene is possibly TRBD2 (6 bases). This CDR3 is 17 amino acids long. V gave up 1 base and J gave up 0 bases, with 11 bases separating them. Per germline, CDR1 KGHDR and CDR2 SFDVKD. The CDR3 protein is CATSDFGGVANTGELFF. Here the CDR3 DNA reads TGTGCCACCAGTGATTTCGGAGGGGTCGCGAACACCGGGGAGCTGTTTTTT.

This clonotype was counted at least ten times. The chain has TRBV30 and TRBJ2-5, with TRBD1 identical over 7 bases. Unmatched junction bases numbered 8, after V lost 7 bases and J lost 3 bases. Germline CDR1 is GTSNPN and CDR2 is SVGIG (reference sequence). The CDR3 has 13 amino acids. CDR3 region: CASPNRGEETQYF. CDR3 bases: TGTGCCTCCCCAAACAGGGGTGAAGAGACCCAGTACTTC.

This clonotype was seen ten or more times. The J gene is TRBJ1-1, the V gene TRBV6-1, with 9 positions matching TRBD1. This CDR3 region has 14 residues. Germline V gives CDR1 MNHNS, CDR2 SASEGT. The V gene end was trimmed by 3 bases and the J gene end by 4 bases; junction bases not matched to a gene: 3. CDR3 region: CASSETGGGTEAFF. The CDR3 nucleotides are TGTGCCAGCAGTGAGACAGGGGGGGGCACTGAAGCTTTCTTT.

There are many counts of this clonotype. The gene calls are TRBV30 and TRBJ2-7; 7 nucleotides agree with TRBD2. Germline CDR1 is GTSNPN and CDR2 is SVGIG (reference sequence). The CDR3 is made up of 13 amino acids. Losses at the gene ends were 3 bases for V and 5 bases for J; bases not matched to a gene: 7. CDR3 DNA sequence: TGTGCCTGGAGCGCGGGGGATTGGGACGAGCAGTACTTC. It codes for CAWSAGDWDEQYF. Full variable domain (remainder filled in from reference TRBV30 and TRBJ2-7): SQTIHQWPATLVQPVGSPLSLECTVEGTSNPNLYWYRQAAGRGLQLLFYSVGIGQISSEVPQNLSASRPQDRQFILSSKKLLLSDSGFYLCAWSAGDWDEQYFGPGTRLTVT.

There are many counts of this clonotype. The DNA of the CDR3 is TGTGCCAGCTCACCTTCGGACAGGTTGGCTTTCTTT. Protein: CASSPSDRLAFF. The V and J genes are TRBV18 and TRBJ1-1; TRBD1 aligns across 7 bases. V gave up 3 bases and J gave up 11 bases; unmatched junction bases: 6. This CDR3 spans 12 amino acids. The V gene's germline CDR1 is KGHSH and CDR2 LQKENI. The full variable domain, with the rest looked up from reference TRBV18 and TRBJ1-1, is NAGVMQNPRHLVRRRGQEARLRCSPMKGHSHVYWYRQLPEEGLKFMVYLQKENIIDESGMPKERFSAEFPKEGPSILRIQQVVRGDSAAYFCASSPSDRLAFFGQGTRLTVV.

This clonotype was seen repeatedly, ten times or more. J is TRBJ1-1 and V is TRBV3-1; D gene unclear. Germline assignment: CDR1 LGHDT and CDR2 YNNKEL (reference sequence). Trimming pared 4 bases from V and 1 base from J, leaving 13 bases between. The CDR3 contains 15 residues. The CDR3 DNA reads as TGTGCCAGCAGCCCCCGACCGACTCAGAACACTGAAGCTTTCTTT. Translated, it gives CASSPRPTQNTEAFF. The full variable domain, in which reference TRBV3-1 and TRBJ1-1 provide the parts outside the CDR3, is DTAVSQTPKYLVTQMGNDKSIKCEQNLGHDTMYWYKQDSKKFLKIMFSYNNKELIINETVPNRFSPKSPDKAHLNLHINSLELGDSAVYFCASSPRPTQNTEAFFGQGTRLTVV.

This clonotype appeared a few times. The chain combines TRBV5-1 with TRBJ1-1; 10 nucleotides match TRBD1. The CDR3 has 15 amino acids. V lost 0 bases and J lost 5; bases outside the gene matches: 4. Germline CDR1 is SGHRS and CDR2 is YFSETQ. Here the CDR3 reads CASSLGQGARTEAFF. CDR3 DNA: TGCGCCAGCAGCTTGGGACAGGGGGCGAGGACTGAAGCTTTCTTT. Looking up the rest from reference TRBV5-1 and TRBJ1-1 gives the full variable domain: KAGVTQTPRYLIKTRGQQVTLSCSPISGHRSVSWYQQTPGQGLQFLFEYFSETQRNKGNFPGRFSGRQFSNSRSEMNVSTLELGDSALYLCASSLGQGARTEAFFGQGTRLTVV.

The rearrangement links TRBV30 to TRBJ2-6; D not resolved. From germline, CDR1 is GTSNPN and CDR2 SVGIG (reference sequence). The CDR3 consists of 14 residues. V dropped 0 bases and J dropped 0 bases, with 3 bases sitting between them. CDR3 sequence: CAWSVLSGANVLTF. CDR3 nucleotide sequence: TGTGCCTGGAGTGTCCTCTCTGGGGCCAACGTCCTGACTTTC.

The CDR3 loop reads CASNSDLNTEAFF. The DNA for the CDR3 is TGTGCCAGCAATTCTGACCTCAACACTGAAGCTTTCTTT. The chain has TRBV27 and TRBJ1-1; D gene unclear. Trimming cost V 7 bases and J 2 bases, with 11 bases left between them. CDR1 and CDR2 from the germline V gene are MNHEY and SMNVEV (reference sequence). The CDR3 is 13 amino acids.

A few counts support this clonotype. The chain is built from TRBV3-1 and TRBJ2-7, with 11 bases aligning to TRBD2. V lost 0 bases and J lost 6; bases outside the gene matches: 7. Germline CDR1 and CDR2: LGHDT and YNNKEL (reference sequence). The CDR3 runs 16 residues. The chain's CDR3 is CASSQEGSGRASEQYF. In nucleotides, the CDR3 is TGTGCCAGCAGCCAAGAAGGTAGCGGGAGGGCCTCCGAGCAGTACTTC.

This clonotype appeared a few times. The chain links TRBV10-1 to TRBJ2-2; possibly TRBD2 for D (5 bases). Germline CDR1 is WNHNN and CDR2 is SYGVQD (reference sequence). The CDR3 extends over 15 amino acids. V lost 1 base and J lost 5, with 11 bases in between. CDR3 in amino acids: CASSEFRSGTGELFF. CDR3 nucleotides: TGCGCCAGCAGTGAGTTTCGCTCGGGGACCGGGGAGCTGTTTTTT.

There are many counts of this clonotype. The J gene is TRBJ2-7, the V gene TRBV20-1; 7 bases are shared with TRBD2. Germline assignment: CDR1 DFQATT and CDR2 SNEGSKA (reference sequence). J was trimmed by 2 bases and V by 6 bases; bases with no gene match: 13. The CDR3 loop spans 15 amino acids. CDR3 DNA: TGCAGTGCCACCTCCCGATGGCGGGAGACCTACGAGCAGTACTTC. As protein: CSATSRWRETYEQYF.

This clonotype was counted a single time. J is TRBJ2-2 and V is TRBV19; no firm D call. CDR1 and CDR2 from the germline V gene are LNHDA and SQIVND (reference sequence). Trimming left V 5 bases short and J 7 bases short, with 8 bases between. The CDR3 totals 12 residues. The CDR3 nucleotides are TGTGCCAGTAGTCGGGTGGACGGGGAGCTGTTTTTT. Residues: CASSRVDGELFF.

This clonotype was seen repeatedly, ten times or more. The chain has TRBV5-1 and TRBJ2-2, with TRBD2 identical over 10 bases. Germline CDR1 and CDR2: SGHRS and YFSETQ. V shed 6 bases, J shed 1 base, and the junction held 9 bases outside the gene matches. The CDR3 is 17 amino acids. DNA of the CDR3: TGCGCCAGCAAACCGGGACTAGCGTGGGGGAACACCGGGGAGCTGTTTTTT. Translating it yields CASKPGLAWGNTGELFF.

This clonotype was counted between two and nine times. The chain links TRBV20-1 to TRBJ2-1, with D uncertain. This CDR3 is built from 14 residues. The ends were cut back, 3 bases at V and 8 bases at J, with 17 bases in the middle. From germline, CDR1 is DFQATT and CDR2 SNEGSKA (reference sequence). CDR3 region: CSASADSPGDEQFF. Written as DNA, the CDR3 is TGCAGTGCTAGTGCTGACTCGCCTGGTGATGAGCAGTTCTTC.

This chain connects TRBV28 to TRBJ1-6; 8 bases align to TRBD1. The germline V gene has CDR1 MDHEN and CDR2 SYDVKM. The CDR3 is 15 residues long. With V trimmed by 5 bases and J by 9 bases, 9 bases remained unmatched. CDR3 bases: TGTGCCAGCAGTGCAAACAGGGGGTCGGGTTCACCCCTCCACTTT. Translating it yields CASSANRGSGSPLHF.

J is TRBJ1-6 and V is TRBV12-3 or TRBV12-4, with 8 bases matching TRBD1. V shed 6 bases and J 7 bases; nucleotides not matched to a gene: 8. The CDR3 is 15 residues long. In DNA form, the CDR3 reads TGTGCCAGCAGACCAGGGGGCACGGGAAATTCACCCCTCCACTTT. As protein: CASRPGGTGNSPLHF.

The chain links TRBV27 to TRBJ1-5; a weak D match, TRBD1 (6 bases). This CDR3 has 14 residues. CDR1 and CDR2 (germline): MNHEY, SMNVEV (reference sequence). Between the trimmed V and J ends, which lost 5 bases and 4 bases, there was a span of 12 bases. The CDR3 spells CASSLDSRNQPQHF. The CDR3, as DNA: TGTGCCAGCAGTCTGGACAGTAGGAATCAGCCCCAGCATTTT.

This clonotype was found many times. The rearrangement links TRBV7-8 to TRBJ2-7; D is unclear. V shed 1 base and J shed 3 bases, with 7 bases lying between them. CDR1 SGHVS and CDR2 FQNEAQ come from the germline V gene. The CDR3 is 13 residues long. CDR3 coding DNA: TGTGCCAGCAGCTTAGGCACCTACTACGAGCAGTACTTC. Its protein is CASSLGTYYEQYF.

Regarding this clonotype: A much more abundant neighbour one base away suggests this may be a read error. This rearrangement joins TRBV5-1 to TRBJ1-1, with a weak D call TRBD1 (5 bases). The germline gives CDR1 SGHRS, CDR2 YFSETQ. V dropped 4 bases and J dropped 6 bases, with 19 bases sitting between them. The CDR3 is 15 amino acids. Here the CDR3 reads CASSRRTWGESEAFF. The CDR3 region has the DNA TGCGCCAGCAGCAGAAGGACATGGGGCGAATCTGAAGCTTTCTTT. Supplemented by reference TRBV5-1 and TRBJ1-1, the full variable domain reads KAGVTQTPRYLIKTRGQQVTLSCSPISGHRSVSWYQQTPGQGLQFLFEYFSETQRNKGNFPGRFSGRQFSNSRSEMNVSTLELGDSALYLCASSRRTWGESEAFFGQGTRLTVV.

This clonotype has at least ten counts. The chain uses TRBV5-1 and TRBJ1-2, with a tentative D call TRBD1 (6 bases). Trimming shortened V by 5 bases and J by 2 bases, and 10 bases separated the two germline ends. The CDR3 has 13 residues. Germline CDR1 SGHRS, CDR2 YFSETQ. The CDR3 spells CASSGQTNYGYTF. The DNA for the CDR3 is TGCGCCAGCAGTGGACAGACGAACTATGGCTACACCTTC.

About this clonotype itself: The CDR3 carries no conserved terminal phenylalanine or tryptophan, so it likely arises from a read error. J is TRBJ2-1 and V is TRBV10-1; the match to TRBD2 covers 12 bases. CDR1 WNHNN and CDR2 SYGVQD come from the germline V gene (reference sequence). This CDR3 contains 15 residues. V was pared by 5 bases and J by 4 bases, with 3 bases of the junction left unmatched. CDR3 bases: TGCGCCAGCAGTCGGACTAGCGGGGTTTACAATGAGCAGTTCCTC. Residues: CASSRTSGVYNEQFL.

This clonotype was counted a few times. The chain recombines TRBV9 with TRBJ2-1, with 9 bases lining up with TRBD2. The germline CDR1 and CDR2 sequences are SGDLS and YYNGEE. V lost 0 bases to trimming and J lost 0 bases; unmatched junction nucleotides: 7. CDR3 length: 18 amino acids. As DNA, the CDR3 is TGTGCCAGCAGCGTAGAACTAGCGGGTGCGAGCTCCTACAATGAGCAGTTCTTC. Residues: CASSVELAGASSYNEQFF.

This chain uses TRBV5-1 with TRBJ2-3; D call uncertain. V lost 0 bases and J lost 0, with 8 bases in between. The CDR3 has 15 amino acids. The germline CDR1 and CDR2 sequences are SGHRS and YFSETQ. The CDR3 loop reads CASSLGRSSTDTQYF. CDR3 DNA sequence: TGCGCCAGCAGCTTGGGTCGGTCTAGCACAGATACGCAGTATTTT.

In this sample, this clonotype turned up many times. The V gene is TRBV2, the J gene TRBJ2-3, with TRBD2 matching over 7 bases. V gave up 5 bases and J gave up 0 bases; unmatched junction bases: 5. Germline CDR1 and CDR2: SNHLY and FYNNEI. The CDR3 is 15 residues long. The CDR3 nucleotides are TGTGCCAGCAGTCTGGGACTAACTAGCACAGATACGCAGTATTTT. Translating gives CASSLGLTSTDTQYF.

This clonotype was observed at least ten times. The V gene is TRBV7-2, the J gene TRBJ1-1; TRBD1 might be the D (5 bases). The CDR3 is 14 residues long. Trimming left V 1 base short and J 4 bases short, with 10 bases between. Germline CDR1 reads SGHTA; CDR2 reads FQGNSA. The CDR3 loop is CASSLEPRGTEAFF. The CDR3 nucleotides are TGTGCCAGCAGCTTAGAACCGAGGGGCACTGAAGCTTTCTTT.